The 3 T cell receptor beta chains below all came from one sample that was sequenced in a study of blood T cell repertoires in COVID-19. The assay was immunoSEQ multiplex PCR, and TCRdb's table has in-frame clones only and misses some. The sample holds about 220,000 clones, approximately 78% seen once. Sequenced material: peripheral blood. All receptors derive from a woman in her sixties or seventies with COVID-19, enrolled during active disease.

This clone was counted many times. V gene TRBV9 combines with J gene TRBJ2-2; 9 bases map to TRBD2. V shed 5 bases and J 7 bases; nucleotides not matched to a gene: 3. Per germline, CDR1 SGDLS and CDR2 YYNGEE. CDR3 length: 13 amino acids. CDR3 sequence: CASSGTSIGELFF. The CDR3 region has the DNA TGTGCCAGCAGTGGGACTAGCATCGGGGAGCTGTTTTTT.

This clone has just one count. The chain employs TRBV5-4 and TRBJ2-4; the match to TRBD1 covers 8 bases. Germline V gives CDR1 SGHNT, CDR2 YYREEE (reference sequence). V was clipped by 0 bases and J by 8 bases; unmatched bases: 4. There are 14 residues in the CDR3. The CDR3 protein is CASSLEGTGDIQYF. CDR3 coding DNA: TGTGCCAGCAGCTTGGAGGGGACAGGAGACATTCAGTACTTC. Complete variable domain (other parts from reference TRBV5-4 and TRBJ2-4): ETGVTQSPTHLIKTRGQQVTLRCSSQSGHNTVSWYQQALGQGPQFIFQYYREEENGRGNFPPRFSGLQFPNYSSELNVNALELDDSALYLCASSLEGTGDIQYFGAGTRLSVL.

The chain couples TRBV15 to TRBJ2-4, with TRBD2 matching 7 bases. Germline V gives CDR1 LNHNV, CDR2 YYDKDF (reference sequence). CDR3 length: 16 amino acids. Germline trimming cut 4 bases from V and 6 bases from J; bases unmatched to any gene: 12. CDR3: CATSILTGGVRNIQYF. The CDR3, as DNA: TGTGCCACCAGCATTCTTACGGGAGGAGTTCGAAACATTCAGTACTTC.